This TCR beta chain was identified during a study of CD8+ T cells in alopecia areata. As regards this clone: Antigen specificity is unknown.

Treatment noted: oral pan-JAK inhibitor, 5-10 mg twice daily. Findings of the study overall: Lesional scalp exceeded normal scalp in clonality, especially in alopecia totalis/universalis. Many expanded lesional clones persisted during tofacitinib (in both scalp and blood). TCR sharing was clearer in mice than between patients, perhaps partly owing to patient HLA diversity.

RNA was isolated and reverse transcribed to cDNA, the sequencing template. TCRdb keeps only in-frame clones here, not all; method: immunoSEQ multiplex PCR. The sample gives hundreds of thousands of clones, around three fifths of which show up once; about 0.88% is in the top ten. There are 14 residues in the CDR3. Germline assignment: CDR1 SEHNR and CDR2 FQNEAQ (reference sequence). V was pared by 5 bases and J by 3 bases, with 3 bases of the junction left unmatched. The clonotype originates from a human donor with alopecia areata. This sample comprised CD4+ T cells sorted from blood, obtained at approximately week 52, from a patient treated with tofacitinib. The chain has TRBV7-9 and TRBJ1-5; 8 nucleotides align to TRBD1. CDR3 in DNA: TGTGCCAGCAGCGTGACAGGGGACAATCAGCCCCAGCATTTT. Its protein is CASSVTGDNQPQHF. The full variable domain, in which reference TRBV7-9 and TRBJ1-5 provide the parts outside the CDR3, is DTGVSQNPRHKITKRGQNVTFRCDPISEHNRLYWYRQTLGQGPEFLTYFQNEAQLEKSRLLSDRFSAERPKGSFSTLEIQRTEQGDSAMYLCASSVTGDNQPQHFGDGTRLSIL.